This TCR beta chain was captured in a study of spatial heterogeneity in lung cancer. With 3 bases removed from V and 1 base from J, the gap between germline ends came to 14 bases. The germline gives CDR1 SQVTM, CDR2 ANQGSEA. There are 15 residues in the CDR3. One entry per CDR3 protein results from TCRdb running MiXCR on the 5' RACE reads. This sample has about 110,000 distinct CDR3 sequences, with under 14% found just once. The time point is: blood at routine non-recurrence follow-up after resection. Many counts were recorded for this clonotype. The chain employs TRBV29-1 and TRBJ2-3; the D gene is possibly TRBD2 (6 bases). The sequences come from PBMCs, collected at follow-up. This sequence was found in a female donor with early-stage non-small cell lung cancer. The CDR3 is CSVEGLSPGTDTQYF. DNA for the CDR3: TGCAGCGTTGAGGGACTCTCCCCAGGCACAGATACGCAGTATTTT.